What follows describes a single TCR beta chain. The antigen is undetermined. This sample is part of a study of post-analysis software for immune sequencing data. The study, taken as a whole, reports: About five TRBV segments (TRBV5-6, TRBV5-1 and TRBV20-1 among them) occurred more frequently in patients than in controls.

Trimming took 3 bases from V and 2 from J, leaving 8 bases between them. Germline values: CDR1 DFQATT, CDR2 SNEGSKA (reference sequence). The CDR3 spans 14 residues. Sequencing libraries made from TCR beta cDNA carried unique molecular identifiers. TCRdb reprocessed the PCR reads with MiXCR, giving one entry per CDR3 protein. In the table there are approximately 730,000 distinct CDR3 sequences, about half of which are singletons. The source is a girl aged 10-17 years with multiple sclerosis. Sequencing input: blood. V usage is TRBV20-1 and J usage is TRBJ2-6; D ambiguous. The CDR3 region is CSASHITGANVLTF. As DNA, the CDR3 is TGCAGTGCTAGTCACATAACTGGGGCCAACGTCCTGACTTTC.